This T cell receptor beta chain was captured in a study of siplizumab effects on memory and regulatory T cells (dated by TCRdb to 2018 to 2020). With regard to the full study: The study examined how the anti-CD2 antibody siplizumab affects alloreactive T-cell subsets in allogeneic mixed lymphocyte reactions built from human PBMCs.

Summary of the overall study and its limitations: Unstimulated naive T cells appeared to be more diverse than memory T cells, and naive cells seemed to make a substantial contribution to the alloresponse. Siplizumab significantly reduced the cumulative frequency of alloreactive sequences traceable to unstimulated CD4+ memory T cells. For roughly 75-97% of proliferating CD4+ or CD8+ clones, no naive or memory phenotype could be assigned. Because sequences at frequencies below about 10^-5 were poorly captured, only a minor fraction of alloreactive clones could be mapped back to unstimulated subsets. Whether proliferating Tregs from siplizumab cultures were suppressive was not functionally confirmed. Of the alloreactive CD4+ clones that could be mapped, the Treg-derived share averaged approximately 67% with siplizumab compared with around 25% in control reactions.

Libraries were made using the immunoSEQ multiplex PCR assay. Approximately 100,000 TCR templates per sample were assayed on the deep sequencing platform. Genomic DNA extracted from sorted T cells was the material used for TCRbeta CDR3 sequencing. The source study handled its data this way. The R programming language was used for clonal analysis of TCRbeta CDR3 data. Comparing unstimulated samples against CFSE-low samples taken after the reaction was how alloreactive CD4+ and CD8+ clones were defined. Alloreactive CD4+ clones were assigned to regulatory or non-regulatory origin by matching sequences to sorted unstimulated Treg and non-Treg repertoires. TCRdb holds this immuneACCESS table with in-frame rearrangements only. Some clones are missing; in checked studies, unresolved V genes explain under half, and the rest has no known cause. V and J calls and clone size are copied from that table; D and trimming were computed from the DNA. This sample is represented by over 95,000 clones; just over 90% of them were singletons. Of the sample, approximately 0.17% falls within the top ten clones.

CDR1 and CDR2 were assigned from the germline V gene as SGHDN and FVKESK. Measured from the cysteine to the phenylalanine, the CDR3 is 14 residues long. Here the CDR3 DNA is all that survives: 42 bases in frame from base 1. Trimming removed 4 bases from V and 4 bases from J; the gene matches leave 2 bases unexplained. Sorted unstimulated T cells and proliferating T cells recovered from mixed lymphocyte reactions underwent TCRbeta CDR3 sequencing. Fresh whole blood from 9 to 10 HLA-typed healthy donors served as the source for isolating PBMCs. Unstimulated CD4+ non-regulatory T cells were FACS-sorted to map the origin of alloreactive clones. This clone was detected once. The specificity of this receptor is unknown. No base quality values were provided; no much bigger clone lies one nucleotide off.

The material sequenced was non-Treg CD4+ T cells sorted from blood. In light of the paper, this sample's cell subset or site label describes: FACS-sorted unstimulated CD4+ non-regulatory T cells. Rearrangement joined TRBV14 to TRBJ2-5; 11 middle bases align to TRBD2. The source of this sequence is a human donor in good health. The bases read TGTGCCAGCAGCCCCGGACTAGCGGGAGAGACCCAGTACTTC. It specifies CASSPGLAGETQYF.